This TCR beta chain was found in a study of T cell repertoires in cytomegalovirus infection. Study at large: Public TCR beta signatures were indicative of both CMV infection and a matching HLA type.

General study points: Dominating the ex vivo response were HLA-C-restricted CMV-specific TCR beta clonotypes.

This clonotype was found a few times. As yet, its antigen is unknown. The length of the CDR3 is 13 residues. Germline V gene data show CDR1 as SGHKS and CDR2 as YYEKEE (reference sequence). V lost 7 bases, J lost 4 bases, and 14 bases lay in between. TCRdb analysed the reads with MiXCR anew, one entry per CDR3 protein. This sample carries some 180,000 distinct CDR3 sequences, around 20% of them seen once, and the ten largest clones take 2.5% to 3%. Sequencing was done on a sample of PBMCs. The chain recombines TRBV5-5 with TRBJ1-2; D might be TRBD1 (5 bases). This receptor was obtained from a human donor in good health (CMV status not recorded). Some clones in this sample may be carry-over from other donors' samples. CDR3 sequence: CASRAGGGYGYTF. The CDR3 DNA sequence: TGTGCCAGCCGAGCCGGGGGAGGCTATGGCTACACCTTC.